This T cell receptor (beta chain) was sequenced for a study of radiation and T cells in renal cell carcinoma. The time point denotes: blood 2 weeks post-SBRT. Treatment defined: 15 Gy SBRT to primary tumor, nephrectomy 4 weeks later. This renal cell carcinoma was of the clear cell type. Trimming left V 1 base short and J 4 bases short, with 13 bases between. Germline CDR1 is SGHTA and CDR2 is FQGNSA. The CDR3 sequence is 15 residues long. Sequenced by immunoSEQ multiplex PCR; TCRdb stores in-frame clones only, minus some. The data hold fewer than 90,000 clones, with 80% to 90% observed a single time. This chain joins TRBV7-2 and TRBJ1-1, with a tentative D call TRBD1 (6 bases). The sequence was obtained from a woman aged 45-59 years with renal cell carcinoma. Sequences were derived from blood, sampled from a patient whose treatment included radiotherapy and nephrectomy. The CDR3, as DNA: TGTGCCAGCAGCTTAGGGAGGGGGATGACCACTGAAGCTTTCTTT. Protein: CASSLGRGMTTEAFF.